The rows below give T cell receptor beta chains drawn from one sample of a study of early T cells in non-severe SARS-CoV-2 infection. TCRdb recomputed calls from the 5' RACE reads with MiXCR, one row per CDR3 protein. The data contain 70,000 to 95,000 distinct CDR3 sequences, about a sixth of them singletons. The sample comprised whole blood. All receptors come from an adult who was a healthcare worker with PCR-confirmed SARS-CoV-2 infection or an uninfected control (not recorded which). The CDR3 runs from the conserved cysteine through the conserved F or W. The D gene is left open where the match is weak. The size field is filled for only some rows; it gives once, few, many or a size class.

d_gene: -; j_gene: TRBJ2-3; abundance: many; v_gene: TRBV29-1; CDR3aa: CSVWGALGSTDTQYF; CDR3nt: TGCAGCGTCTGGGGGGCCCTAGGGAGCACAGATACGCAGTATTTT
d_gene: TRBD2; j_gene: TRBJ2-5; abundance: few; v_gene: TRBV4-2; CDR3aa: CASSHETTSGDETQYF; CDR3nt: TGTGCCAGCAGCCACGAGACGACTAGCGGGGACGAGACCCAGTACTTC
d_gene: TRBD1; j_gene: TRBJ1-1; abundance: few; v_gene: TRBV5-1; CDR3aa: CASSSGRQGTAFF; CDR3nt: TGCGCCAGCAGCTCCGGGAGACAGGGGACAGCTTTCTTT
d_gene: -; j_gene: TRBJ1-6; abundance: -; v_gene: TRBV29-1; CDR3aa: CSVVAGQEGSPLHF; CDR3nt: TGCAGCGTAGTGGCCGGGCAGGAGGGTTCACCCCTCCACTTT
d_gene: -; j_gene: TRBJ2-1; abundance: -; v_gene: TRBV24-1; CDR3aa: CATSDFGRGVDEQFF; CDR3nt: TGTGCCACCAGTGATTTCGGCCGCGGGGTTGATGAGCAGTTCTTC
d_gene: -; j_gene: TRBJ2-2; abundance: -; v_gene: TRBV7-2; CDR3aa: CASTRGLTELFF; CDR3nt: TGTGCCAGCACCCGAGGGCTAACGGAGCTGTTTTTT
d_gene: TRBD2; j_gene: TRBJ2-3; abundance: -; v_gene: TRBV19; CDR3aa: CASLRPGRNTQYF; CDR3nt: TGTGCCAGCCTTCGGCCCGGGAGGAATACGCAGTATTTT
d_gene: -; j_gene: TRBJ1-5; abundance: few; v_gene: TRBV28; CDR3aa: CASSYGQPQHF; CDR3nt: TGTGCCAGCAGTTACGGTCAGCCCCAGCATTTT
d_gene: TRBD2; j_gene: TRBJ2-1; abundance: few; v_gene: TRBV7-2; CDR3aa: CASSSSGRGMGVHEQFF; CDR3nt: TGTGCCAGCAGCTCCTCCGGGCGGGGGATGGGGGTCCATGAGCAGTTCTTC
d_gene: -; j_gene: TRBJ1-5; abundance: few; v_gene: TRBV10-3; CDR3aa: CAISAGADNQPQHF; CDR3nt: TGTGCCATCAGTGCCGGGGCTGATAATCAGCCCCAGCATTTT
d_gene: -; j_gene: TRBJ2-7; abundance: few; v_gene: TRBV4-2; CDR3aa: CASSRGGAYEQYF; CDR3nt: TGTGCCAGCAGCCGTGGAGGGGCTTACGAGCAGTACTTC
d_gene: -; j_gene: TRBJ2-5; abundance: -; v_gene: TRBV3-1; CDR3aa: CASSRLQETQYF; CDR3nt: TGTGCCAGCAGCCGACTACAAGAGACCCAGTACTTC
d_gene: -; j_gene: TRBJ1-6; abundance: many; v_gene: TRBV12-3/TRBV12-4; CDR3aa: CASSPSRSSPLHF; CDR3nt: TGTGCCAGCAGCCCCAGTAGGTCCTCACCCCTCCACTTT
d_gene: -; j_gene: TRBJ2-3; abundance: many; v_gene: TRBV7-9; CDR3aa: CASSRRLGTSTDTQYF; CDR3nt: TGTGCCAGCAGCCGACGTTTGGGGACTTCCACAGATACGCAGTATTTT
d_gene: TRBD1; j_gene: TRBJ2-5; abundance: few; v_gene: TRBV7-6; CDR3aa: CASSFGQDRGRETQYF; CDR3nt: TGTGCCAGCAGCTTCGGACAGGACAGGGGGCGAGAGACCCAGTACTTC
d_gene: -; j_gene: TRBJ2-1; abundance: few; v_gene: TRBV5-1; CDR3aa: CASSRQLGGSSYNEQFF; CDR3nt: TGCGCCAGCAGCCGCCAACTAGGCGGCAGCTCCTACAATGAGCAGTTCTTC
d_gene: TRBD1; j_gene: TRBJ2-7; abundance: -; v_gene: TRBV11-2; CDR3aa: CASSLDRTGTLFYEQYF; CDR3nt: TGTGCCAGCAGCTTAGATAGGACAGGGACCCTCTTTTACGAGCAGTACTTC
d_gene: TRBD2; j_gene: TRBJ2-2; abundance: many; v_gene: TRBV7-6; CDR3aa: CASSLVPRGGVTGELFF; CDR3nt: TGTGCCAGCAGCTTAGTACCGCGGGGGGGCGTCACCGGGGAGCTGTTTTTT
d_gene: -; j_gene: TRBJ2-3; abundance: few; v_gene: TRBV11-2; CDR3aa: CASTTPPDTQYF; CDR3nt: TGTGCCAGCACCACACCCCCCGATACGCAGTATTTT
d_gene: TRBD1; j_gene: TRBJ2-1; abundance: few; v_gene: TRBV28; CDR3aa: CASSQPHRGPEQFF; CDR3nt: TGTGCCAGCAGTCAACCCCACAGGGGCCCTGAGCAGTTCTTC
d_gene: TRBD2; j_gene: TRBJ2-7; abundance: -; v_gene: TRBV18; CDR3aa: CASSLSAGGMYEQYF; CDR3nt: TGTGCCAGCTCACTCTCAGCGGGAGGGATGTACGAGCAGTACTTC
d_gene: -; j_gene: TRBJ1-5; abundance: -; v_gene: TRBV27; CDR3aa: CASSYDRIGNQPQHF; CDR3nt: TGTGCCAGCAGCTACGACAGGATTGGCAATCAGCCCCAGCATTTT
d_gene: TRBD2; j_gene: TRBJ2-5; abundance: -; v_gene: TRBV28; CDR3aa: CASSSRTRFQETQYF; CDR3nt: TGTGCCAGCAGCTCGAGGACTAGGTTTCAAGAGACCCAGTACTTC
d_gene: -; j_gene: TRBJ1-1; abundance: -; v_gene: TRBV21-1; CDR3aa: CASSKDGQGKTEAFF; CDR3nt: TGTGCCAGCAGCAAAGATGGACAGGGAAAGACTGAAGCTTTCTTT
d_gene: -; j_gene: TRBJ1-2; abundance: -; v_gene: TRBV10-3; CDR3aa: CAIRRGRDSNYGYTF; CDR3nt: TGTGCCATCCGGCGGGGCCGGGATTCTAACTATGGCTACACCTTC
d_gene: TRBD1; j_gene: TRBJ2-7; abundance: -; v_gene: TRBV24-1; CDR3aa: CATSDSGTGYEQYF; CDR3nt: TGTGCCACCAGTGACTCCGGGACAGGCTACGAGCAGTACTTC